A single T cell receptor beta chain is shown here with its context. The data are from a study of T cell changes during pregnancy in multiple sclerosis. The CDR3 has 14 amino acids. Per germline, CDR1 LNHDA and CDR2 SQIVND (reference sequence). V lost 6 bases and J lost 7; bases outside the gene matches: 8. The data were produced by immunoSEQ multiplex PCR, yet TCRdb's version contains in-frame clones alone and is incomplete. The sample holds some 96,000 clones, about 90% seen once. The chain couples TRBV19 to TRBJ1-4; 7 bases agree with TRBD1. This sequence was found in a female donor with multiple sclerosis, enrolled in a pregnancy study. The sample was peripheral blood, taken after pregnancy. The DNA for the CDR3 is TGTGCCAGTAGGACCGGGACAGCCCTTGAAAAACTGTTTTTT. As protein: CASRTGTALEKLFF. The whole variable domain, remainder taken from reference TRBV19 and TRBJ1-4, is DGGITQSPKYLFRKEGQNVTLSCEQNLNHDAMYWYRQDPGQGLRLIYYSQIVNDFQKGDIAEGYSVSREKKESFPLTVTSAQKNPTAFYLCASRTGTALEKLFFGSGTQLSVL.